This T cell receptor beta chain emerged from a study of identical twins. Study conclusions and caveats: Those out-of-frame alpha sequences shared by twins showed an excess of low generation probability.

This clonotype was observed a few times. Its target is not known. Per the germline V gene, CDR1 is SGHRS and CDR2 is YFSETQ. The CDR3 length is 14 residues. Trimming took off 0 bases at V and 8 bases at J, with 12 bases between the two ends. TCRdb passed the 5' RACE reads through MiXCR, listing each CDR3 protein once. The table shows 510,000 or so distinct CDR3 sequences, with about 15% occurring only once. The sample was also reused in another study, on yellow fever vaccine responses in identical twins. That publication notes: In identical twins, vaccine T cell responses appeared partly shared and partly individual.

The sample was CD4+ T cells sorted from blood. The chain couples TRBV5-1 to TRBJ2-1; tentative D call: TRBD1 (5 bases). This TCR was sampled from a woman younger than 30 in good health. Here the CDR3 DNA reads TGCGCCAGCAGCTTGGCGAGGCAGGGCGATGAGCAGTTCTTC. The encoded protein is CASSLARQGDEQFF.